Following are 29 T cell receptor beta chains from one sample sequenced in a study of OX40 agonist ivuxolimab in advanced cancers. Assay used: immunoSEQ multiplex PCR; TCRdb lists only in-frame clones, some missing. The sample has tens of thousands of clones, around nine tenths seen once; the top ten hold less than 0.45%. The sample in question was CD4+ or CD8+ T cells sorted from blood, obtained in a trial of the OX40 agonist ivuxolimab. These receptors originate from an adult with an advanced solid tumor such as melanoma, head and neck, liver or kidney cancer.

Concerning this clone: Other nucleotide sequences in the sample specify the same CDR3. The rearrangement links TRBV25-1 to TRBJ2-7, with 9 bases lining up with TRBD1. CDR1 and CDR2 from the germline V gene are MGHDK and SYGVNS. The CDR3 runs 17 residues. The J segment lost 2 bases and the V segment lost 8 bases, leaving 16 bases of the junction unmatched. The CDR3 bases are TGTGCCAGCCTAACCCTTTCCTTCCGGGACAGGGCCTACGAGCAGTACTTC. Encoded protein: CASLTLSFRDRAYEQYF.

This clone was seen only once. The CDR3 here is CASSQTLKGYGYTF. CDR3 bases: TGTGCCAGCAGCCAGACCCTGAAGGGGTATGGCTACACCTTC. J is TRBJ1-2 and V is TRBV4-2; D may be TRBD1 (5 bases). The germline V gene encodes CDR1 LGHNA and CDR2 YNFKEQ. The CDR3 length is 14 residues. Trimming took off 3 bases at V and 5 bases at J, with 13 bases between the two ends.

This clone showed up just a few times. The chain is built from TRBV6-5 and TRBJ2-5; weak D call: TRBD2 (6 bases). Trimming took 2 bases from V and 1 from J, leaving 14 bases between them. Per the germline V gene, CDR1 is MNHEY and CDR2 is SVGAGI. The CDR3 extends over 16 amino acids. CDR3 residues: CASSYAGTGTQETQYF. As DNA, the CDR3 is TGTGCCAGCAGTTACGCGGGGACCGGCACCCAAGAGACCCAGTACTTC.

This chain connects TRBV7-7 to TRBJ2-1, with 11 bases that match TRBD2. The trim removed 6 bases at V and 3 bases at J, leaving 4 bases unmatched. Per the germline V gene, CDR1 is SSHAT and CDR2 is FNYEAQ (reference sequence). The CDR3 has 15 residues. CDR3 nucleotide sequence: TGTGCCAGCAGATTGCTAGCGGGGGGCTACAATGAGCAGTTCTTC. Protein sequence: CASRLLAGGYNEQFF.

The CDR3 is CASSDRELYGYTF. The CDR3 nucleotides read TGTGCCAGCAGTGACAGGGAATTATATGGCTACACCTTC. The chain employs TRBV6-4 and TRBJ1-2; D gene unclear. CDR3 size: 13 residues. CDR1 and CDR2 from the germline V gene are MRHNA and SNTAGT. V lost 2 bases, J lost 5 bases, and 9 bases lay in between.

The chain combines TRBV7-3 with TRBJ2-7; 7 nucleotides align to TRBD2. This CDR3 is 13 amino acids long. Looked up from germline, CDR1 is SGHTA and CDR2 is FQGTGA. The junction had 8 bases not matched to a gene; V was cut back by 4 bases and J by 8 bases. CDR3 loop: CASSSGGTGQQYF. The CDR3 region has the DNA TGTGCCAGCAGCTCCGGGGGGACCGGTCAGCAGTACTTC.

This clone has more than one count but fewer than ten. The V and J genes are TRBV7-2 and TRBJ2-1; possible D gene TRBD1, 5 bases. The V end was cut by 6 bases, the J end by 8 bases, with 14 bases between. CDR3 size: 13 residues. CDR1 is SGHTA, CDR2 FQGNSA, per germline. The CDR3 DNA reads TGTGCCAGCAGGGGCCAGGGTCCGTATGAGCAGTTCTTC. It codes for CASRGQGPYEQFF.

The chain recombines TRBV21-1 with TRBJ2-5; TRBD1 reflects the table's D call only, with no check against the DNA. TRBV21-1 is a recognized pseudogene. The CDR3 is made up of 16 amino acids. CDR3 nucleotides: TGTGCCAGCAGCGCAGATACGGACAGGGGGGGGGAGACCCAGTACTTC. It translates to CASSADTDRGGETQYF.

This clone was picked up a small number of times. This rearrangement joins TRBV15 to TRBJ2-7; perhaps TRBD1 as D (6 bases). CDR1 and CDR2 (germline): LNHNV, YYDKDF (reference sequence). CDR3 length equals 15 residues. Trimming took off 3 bases at V and 3 bases at J, with 15 bases between the two ends. The CDR3 sequence is CATSRGHLEGYEQYF. The CDR3 nucleotides read TGTGCCACCAGCAGGGGACATCTGGAAGGCTACGAGCAGTACTTC.

The rearrangement joins TRBV6-1 to TRBJ1-1; D not certain. V lost 3 bases, J lost 6 bases, and 11 bases lay in between. Germline V CDR1 and CDR2: MNHNS, SASEGT. This CDR3 has 13 amino acids. The CDR3 spells CASSEMGYAEAFF. The CDR3 nucleotides read TGTGCCAGCAGTGAGATGGGCTACGCTGAAGCTTTCTTT.

The chain joins TRBV7-9 to TRBJ2-1; TRBD1 aligns across 8 bases. In germline, CDR1 is SEHNR, CDR2 FQNEAQ (reference sequence). The CDR3 runs to 17 residues. With 4 bases clipped from V and 0 bases from J, the junction kept 8 bases outside the gene matches. The DNA for the CDR3 is TGTGCCAGCAGCTCCAGGGGGCTATGGGGCTCCTACAATGAGCAGTTCTTC. It yields the protein CASSSRGLWGSYNEQFF.

The chain uses TRBV7-9 and TRBJ2-7; 9 bases fit TRBD1. V shed 2 bases, J shed 3 bases, and the junction held 11 bases outside the gene matches. The length of the CDR3 is 17 residues. CDR1 is SEHNR and CDR2 is FQNEAQ in the germline V gene (reference sequence). As DNA, the CDR3 is TGTGCCAGCAGCTTACTAGGACAGGGGAAGAGGGTCTACGAGCAGTACTTC. It codes for CASSLLGQGKRVYEQYF.

As DNA, the CDR3 is TGTGCCAGCAGCTTAAACAGAGGTACTGGAAACACCATATATTTT. It specifies CASSLNRGTGNTIYF. This chain joins TRBV7-9 and TRBJ1-3, with unresolved D. CDR1 SEHNR and CDR2 FQNEAQ come from the germline V gene (reference sequence). V was shortened by 2 bases and J by 2 bases, with 10 bases between the two germline ends. CDR3 length: 15 residues.

The CDR3 region has the DNA TGCGCCAGCAGCTTGGGGGGAGGAGGCACTGAAGCTTTCTTT. The encoded protein is CASSLGGGGTEAFF. The chain links TRBV5-1 to TRBJ1-1; no definite D call. The CDR3 is 14 amino acids. Trimming removed 0 bases from V and 4 bases from J, with 10 bases in between. Germline CDR1 is SGHRS and CDR2 is YFSETQ.

The chain is built from TRBV23-1 and TRBJ2-7, with 9 nucleotides matching TRBD1. TRBV23-1 is annotated as an ORF whose role is uncertain. This CDR3 has 14 amino acids. V gave up 3 bases and J gave up 4 bases; unmatched junction bases: 4. This chain's CDR3 is CASSHGQGSYEQYF. CDR3 sequence (DNA): TGCGCCAGCAGTCACGGACAGGGGAGTTACGAGCAGTACTTC.

This sequence joins TRBV4-1 and TRBJ1-3; unclear D gene. Germline CDR1 is MGHRA and CDR2 is YSYEKL. The CDR3 contains 16 residues. V was cut by 1 base and J by 0 bases, with 10 bases left in between. CDR3 sequence reads: CASSQGPQSSGNTIYF. In DNA form, the CDR3 reads TGCGCCAGCAGCCAAGGCCCCCAGAGCTCTGGAAACACCATATATTTT.

The J gene is TRBJ1-5, the V gene TRBV11-2, with no clear D. The CDR3 extends over 15 amino acids. Germline V CDR1 and CDR2: SGHAT, FQNNGV. V lost 1 base, J lost 6 bases, and 13 bases lay in between. CDR3 nucleotides: TGTGCCAGCAGCTTAGGGCAGATTAACAGTCAGCCCCAGCATTTT. Amino acid sequence: CASSLGQINSQPQHF. The whole variable domain, filled in from reference TRBV11-2 and TRBJ1-5, reads EAGVAQSPRYKIIEKRQSVAFWCNPISGHATLYWYQQILGQGPKLLIQFQNNGVVDDSQLPKDRFSAERLKGVDSTLKIQPAKLEDSAVYLCASSLGQINSQPQHFGDGTRLSIL.

This rearrangement joins TRBV7-2 to TRBJ2-1; 8 bases fit TRBD2. CDR3 length: 14 residues. CDR1 is SGHTA, CDR2 FQGNSA, per germline. The V gene end was trimmed by 5 bases and the J gene end by 3 bases; junction bases not matched to a gene: 3. The CDR3 bases are TGTGCCAGCAGCCACGGGGGGGGCTACAATGAGCAGTTCTTC. It is translated as CASSHGGGYNEQFF.

CDR3: CASSLGASGYGYTF. CDR3 in DNA: TGTGCCAGCAGTCTAGGGGCTTCTGGATATGGCTACACCTTC. J is TRBJ1-2 and V is TRBV11-2; possible D gene TRBD1, 5 bases. V was pared by 6 bases and J by 5 bases, with 16 bases between. Germline-derived CDR1 and CDR2 are SGHAT and FQNNGV. The CDR3 runs to 14 residues. Based on the CDR3 plus reference TRBV11-2 and TRBJ1-2, the full variable domain is EAGVAQSPRYKIIEKRQSVAFWCNPISGHATLYWYQQILGQGPKLLIQFQNNGVVDDSQLPKDRFSAERLKGVDSTLKIQPAKLEDSAVYLCASSLGASGYGYTFGSGTRLTVV.

The chain joins TRBV30 to TRBJ2-3; TRBD1 matches at 10 bases. CDR1 is GTSNPN, CDR2 SVGIG, per germline (reference sequence). CDR3 length equals 16 residues. V gave up 2 bases and J gave up 3 bases; unmatched junction bases: 8. The CDR3 nucleotides are TGTGCCTGGAGTCTCCCGGGGGGACAGGGGACAGATACGCAGTATTTT. Its translation: CAWSLPGGQGTDTQYF.

This sequence joins TRBV5-1 and TRBJ1-1, with 10 bases that match TRBD1. This CDR3 is 15 amino acids long. With 0 bases clipped from V and 4 bases from J, the junction kept 3 bases outside the gene matches. Looked up from germline, CDR1 is SGHRS and CDR2 is YFSETQ. CDR3 residues: CASSLGTGGGTEAFF. CDR3 DNA: TGCGCCAGCAGCTTGGGGACAGGGGGAGGCACTGAAGCTTTCTTT.

V usage is TRBV10-3 and J usage is TRBJ2-7; 11 bases are shared with TRBD1. The CDR3 loop spans 15 amino acids. Germline assignment: CDR1 ENHRY and CDR2 SYGVKD. The trim removed 4 bases at V and 7 bases at J, leaving 9 bases unmatched. DNA for the CDR3: TGTGCCATCAGTGTGGGAGGACAGGGGGCAGAAGAGCAGTACTTC. Its protein product is CAISVGGQGAEEQYF.

The chain is built from TRBV5-1 and TRBJ1-2; D remains ambiguous. The CDR3 has 17 amino acids. Germline V gene data show CDR1 as SGHRS and CDR2 as YFSETQ. V gave up 1 base and J gave up 0 bases, with 16 bases separating them. The CDR3 bases are TGCGCCAGCAGCTTGTCCCGTTCGGGCAGCACTAACTATGGCTACACCTTC. Its protein is CASSLSRSGSTNYGYTF.

The chain recombines TRBV5-1 with TRBJ2-2; 7 bases match TRBD1. With 4 bases clipped from V and 4 bases from J, the junction kept 10 bases outside the gene matches. CDR1 and CDR2 (germline): SGHRS, YFSETQ. This CDR3 has 16 residues. In nucleotides, the CDR3 is TGCGCCAGCAGCCTCGGGCAGGGGGTCAGCACCGGGGAGCTGTTTTTT. Protein product: CASSLGQGVSTGELFF.

J is TRBJ1-4 and V is TRBV5-1; 8 positions agree with TRBD1. The CDR3 is made up of 17 amino acids. Trimming removed 2 bases from V and 2 bases from J; junction bases left unmatched: 8. Looked up from germline, CDR1 is SGHRS and CDR2 is YFSETQ. CDR3 coding DNA: TGCGCCAGCAGCTTAGAGGCAGGGGGCCGCACTAATGAAAAACTGTTTTTT. Translating gives CASSLEAGGRTNEKLFF.

The rearrangement uses TRBV5-4 and TRBJ1-4; 9 bases map to TRBD1. The CDR3 has 14 amino acids. The trim removed 3 bases at V and 14 bases at J, leaving 11 bases unmatched. Germline V gene lookup returns CDR1 SGHNT and CDR2 YYREEE (reference sequence). The CDR3 region has the DNA TGTGCCAGCAGCTGGGACAGGGTCCCAGGGAGGCTGTTTTTT. Its protein is CASSWDRVPGRLFF.

The V gene is TRBV27, the J gene TRBJ1-2; TRBD1 aligns across 7 bases. The CDR3 consists of 17 residues. The V gene's germline CDR1 is MNHEY and CDR2 SMNVEV (reference sequence). After removal of 5 bases from V and 4 bases from J, the junction contained 16 bases not matched to a gene. The CDR3 DNA reads TGTGCCAGCAGTACCTATGGTAGAGGGGGCAGGAGCTATGGCTACACCTTC. Its translation is CASSTYGRGGRSYGYTF.

The chain has TRBV6-5 and TRBJ1-2, with D unclear. The V end lost 7 bases, the J end lost 10 bases, and 16 bases lay between the germline ends. There are 12 residues in the CDR3. The V gene's germline CDR1 is MNHEY and CDR2 SVGAGI. The CDR3 protein is CASTSTTGAYTF. CDR3 DNA sequence: TGTGCCAGCACCAGTACAACGGGTGCCTACACCTTC.

The rearrangement uses TRBV7-2 and TRBJ2-5; D is unresolved. The CDR3 is 14 amino acids. Germline CDR1 is SGHTA and CDR2 is FQGNSA. V lost 1 base, J lost 4 bases, and 10 bases lay in between. DNA for the CDR3: TGTGCCAGCAGCTTAGGTTTAGCAGGAGAGACCCAGTACTTC. It is translated as CASSLGLAGETQYF.